This T cell receptor beta chain is drawn from a study of early stage breast cancer tumors. Study outcomes and limitations: Enriched TCRB sequences shared across patients were mostly commonly generated sequences.

V dropped 4 bases and J dropped 6 bases, with 20 bases sitting between them. Germline-derived CDR1 and CDR2 are SGHRS and YFSETQ. The CDR3 runs 16 residues. As for this clone: The antigen remains unidentified.

Each sample had two DNA replicates, 0.45 to 0.65 ug blood or about 1.5 ug tissue. Assay: immunoSEQ multiplex PCR; the TCRdb copy retains only in-frame clones and omits some. In the table there are 27,000 or so clones, around four fifths of which are singletons. Material: blood. J is TRBJ2-1 and V is TRBV5-1; perhaps TRBD1 as D (7 bases). The source of this sequence is a person aged 45 to 59 with breast cancer. This CDR3 is CASSPKGGGVLNEQFF. The CDR3 region has the DNA TGCGCCAGCAGCCCCAAAGGGGGCGGGGTCCTCAATGAGCAGTTCTTC.